These 29 T cell receptor beta chains originate from one sample sequenced in a study of CD4 T cells in relation to SARS-CoV-2 and coronaviruses. Repertoires were generated with immunoSEQ multiplex PCR, while TCRdb's copy carries only in-frame clones and drops some. The table has some 19,000 clones, around 80% seen once; the top ten hold approximately 16%. These receptors lack a known antigen. CD4+ T cells from unexposed donors were obtained before the COVID-19 pandemic (2011-2018). Isolation of CD4+ T cells took place after approximately 11 days in culture. Material: CD4+ T cells from PBMCs, cultured in vitro. These receptors were obtained from a human donor in good health.

This clone was recorded a few times. The J gene is TRBJ1-2, the V gene TRBV6-1; no firm D call. Germline V gives CDR1 MNHNS, CDR2 SASEGT. V was pared by 1 base and J by 4 bases, with 16 bases between. The CDR3 consists of 16 residues. The CDR3 DNA reads TGTGCCAGCAGTGAAGTTGTCTGGGGTCTGAGCTATGGCTACACCTTC. It is translated as CASSEVVWGLSYGYTF.

The chain carries TRBV19 and TRBJ1-3; a weak D match, TRBD1 (6 bases). Germline lookup yields CDR1 LNHDA and CDR2 SQIVND (reference sequence). This CDR3 has 16 amino acids. The V and J ends lost 6 bases and 3 bases respectively, with 18 bases between them. The CDR3 protein is CASSRGGPVDGNTIYF. The DNA of the CDR3 is TGTGCCAGTAGCCGGGGGGGGCCAGTGGATGGAAACACCATATATTTT. Drawing the rest from reference TRBV19 and TRBJ1-3, the complete variable domain is DGGITQSPKYLFRKEGQNVTLSCEQNLNHDAMYWYRQDPGQGLRLIYYSQIVNDFQKGDIAEGYSVSREKKESFPLTVTSAQKNPTAFYLCASSRGGPVDGNTIYFGEGSWLTVV.

V gene TRBV27 combines with J gene TRBJ2-5; D unclear. The CDR3 contains 13 residues. In germline, CDR1 is MNHEY, CDR2 SMNVEV (reference sequence). Trimming removed 2 bases at V and 5 bases at J, with 9 bases between. The CDR3 nucleotides read TGTGCCAGCAGTTTAGAACGAGCGGAGACCCAGTACTTC. Translated, it gives CASSLERAETQYF.

This clone was picked up a small number of times. The chain uses TRBV7-3 and TRBJ2-5; possible D gene TRBD1, 5 bases. From germline, CDR1 is SGHTA and CDR2 FQGTGA. The CDR3 extends over 15 amino acids. Trimming stripped 0 bases from V and 2 bases from J, with 10 bases between. CDR3 region: CASSLTGTGQETQYF. The DNA of the CDR3 is TGTGCCAGCAGCTTAACCGGCACAGGTCAAGAGACCCAGTACTTC.

The chain carries TRBV30 and TRBJ1-1, with 7 bases matching TRBD1. Germline V CDR1 and CDR2: GTSNPN, SVGIG (reference sequence). CDR3 length: 14 residues. J lost 1 base, V lost 2 bases, and 4 bases had no gene match. CDR3 residues: CAWSRGTANTEAFF. In DNA form, the CDR3 reads TGTGCCTGGAGTCGAGGGACAGCGAACACTGAAGCTTTCTTT. The entire variable domain, with the rest obtained from reference TRBV30 and TRBJ1-1, is as follows: SQTIHQWPATLVQPVGSPLSLECTVEGTSNPNLYWYRQAAGRGLQLLFYSVGIGQISSEVPQNLSASRPQDRQFILSSKKLLLSDSGFYLCAWSRGTANTEAFFGQGTRLTVV.

This clone was counted between two and nine times. The rearrangement links TRBV12-2 to TRBJ1-2; no check of the table's D call, TRBD1, against the DNA was made. TRBV12-2 is an annotated pseudogene. The CDR3 contains 14 residues. CDR3 sequence (DNA): TGTGCAAGTCGCGGCCGACAGGGGAACTATGGCTACACCTTC. Its protein product is CASRGRQGNYGYTF.

For the CDR3, the DNA is TGTGCCATCACGGACGGCGGAACTAGCACAGATACGCAGTATTTT. Protein: CAITDGGTSTDTQYF. The chain couples TRBV10-3 to TRBJ2-3; D unclear. This CDR3 comprises 15 residues. V gave up 7 bases and J gave up 0 bases, with 14 bases separating them. The V gene's germline CDR1 is ENHRY and CDR2 SYGVKD.

V is TRBV4-2 and J is TRBJ2-7, with TRBD2 matching 7 bases. The trim removed 5 bases at V and 5 bases at J, leaving 12 bases unmatched. The CDR3 is made up of 15 amino acids. In germline, CDR1 is LGHNA, CDR2 YNFKEQ. The CDR3 spells CASSSQDAGDDEQYF. The CDR3 DNA sequence: TGTGCCAGCAGCTCTCAGGATGCGGGAGACGACGAGCAGTACTTC.

The chain joins TRBV6-5 to TRBJ2-5, with no clear D. CDR1 is MNHEY and CDR2 is SVGAGI in the germline V gene. V lost 10 bases, J lost 5 bases, and 17 bases lay in between. The CDR3 sequence is 13 residues long. CDR3 sequence (DNA): TGTGCCATCACCTTTTCTACAGTGGAGACCCAGTACTTC. Protein: CAITFSTVETQYF.

The chain employs TRBV7-8 and TRBJ2-1; no firm D call. Trimming pared 0 bases from V and 8 bases from J, leaving 5 bases between. The CDR3 loop spans 12 amino acids. Per germline, CDR1 SGHVS and CDR2 FQNEAQ. CDR3 loop: CASSLARDEQFF. In DNA form, the CDR3 reads TGTGCCAGCAGCTTAGCTCGGGATGAGCAGTTCTTC.

The chain carries TRBV25-1 and TRBJ1-1; 8 bases map to TRBD1. V dropped 3 bases and J dropped 5; count of bases not matched to a gene: 5. The CDR3 runs 14 residues. From germline, CDR1 is MGHDK and CDR2 SYGVNS. CDR3 DNA: TGTGCCAGCAGTGACTGGACAGGGAGGACTGAAGCTTTCTTT. Translation: CASSDWTGRTEAFF.

This clone was seen only a few times. The V and J genes are TRBV5-1 and TRBJ2-2; no clear D. Germline V gene data show CDR1 as SGHRS and CDR2 as YFSETQ. The CDR3 spans 15 residues. The V gene lost 0 bases and the J gene lost 5 bases, with 11 bases spanning the gap. The CDR3 region is CASSLESGLTGELFF. In DNA, the CDR3 is TGCGCCAGCAGCTTGGAGTCAGGATTGACCGGGGAGCTGTTTTTT.

This chain connects TRBV2 to TRBJ1-5, with 8 nucleotides matching TRBD1. This CDR3 contains 15 residues. Trimming cost V 2 bases and J 6 bases; bases outside gene matches: 6. CDR1 and CDR2 (germline): SNHLY, FYNNEI. For the CDR3, the DNA is TGTGCCAGCAGTGAAACAGGGGGAGAGGGTCAGCCCCAGCATTTT. It specifies CASSETGGEGQPQHF. Combining the CDR3 with reference TRBV2 and TRBJ1-5 gives the whole variable domain EPEVTQTPSHQVTQMGQEVILRCVPISNHLYFYWYRQILGQKVEFLVSFYNNEISEKSEIFDDQFSVERPDGSNFTLKIRSTKLEDSAMYFCASSETGGEGQPQHFGDGTRLSIL.

The chain is built from TRBV29-1 and TRBJ2-7, with D unclear. V was pared by 7 bases and J by 2 bases, with 15 bases between. Per the germline V gene, CDR1 is SQVTM and CDR2 is ANQGSEA. The CDR3 consists of 13 residues. DNA of the CDR3: TGCAGCGGCGTAGTAGGATTCACCTACGAGCAGTACTTC. Its protein product is CSGVVGFTYEQYF.

V usage is TRBV19 and J usage is TRBJ1-2; the match to TRBD1 covers 8 bases. With 4 bases clipped from V and 7 bases from J, the junction kept 5 bases outside the gene matches. Germline CDR1 reads LNHDA; CDR2 reads SQIVND (reference sequence). The CDR3 consists of 13 residues. DNA of the CDR3: TGTGCCAGTAGTACCAGGGGGCGCATTGGCTACACCTTC. It encodes CASSTRGRIGYTF.

The chain links TRBV5-4 to TRBJ1-3, with D perhaps TRBD1 (6 bases). Between the trimmed V and J ends, which lost 2 bases and 4 bases, there was a span of 13 bases. The CDR3 sequence is 15 residues long. From germline, CDR1 is SGHNT and CDR2 YYREEE (reference sequence). CDR3 amino acids: CASSLTRGSGNTIYF. The CDR3 DNA reads TGTGCCAGCAGCTTAACCAGGGGATCAGGAAACACCATATATTTT.

The genes are TRBV28 and TRBJ2-3; D is undetermined. The CDR3 extends over 13 amino acids. V was cut by 2 bases and J by 3 bases, with 6 bases left in between. The V gene's germline CDR1 is MDHEN and CDR2 SYDVKM. This CDR3 reads CASSLIGTDTQYF. CDR3 DNA: TGTGCCAGCAGTTTAATTGGGACAGATACGCAGTATTTT.

The chain couples TRBV24-1 to TRBJ2-3; 10 bases map to TRBD1. The CDR3 has 16 residues. Germline-derived CDR1 and CDR2 are KGHDR and SFDVKD. V dropped 4 bases and J dropped 4; count of bases not matched to a gene: 7. CDR3 bases: TGTGCCACCAGTGACCCAGGACAGGGGGGTGCAGATACGCAGTATTTT. Encoded protein: CATSDPGQGGADTQYF.

The chain employs TRBV7-9 and TRBJ1-3; 7 nucleotides align to TRBD1. Looked up from germline, CDR1 is SEHNR and CDR2 is FQNEAQ (reference sequence). This CDR3 has 15 amino acids. Losses at the gene ends were 4 bases for V and 1 base for J; bases not matched to a gene: 4. CDR3 DNA: TGTGCCAGCAGCTCCACGGACAGGTCTGGAAACACCATATATTTT. As protein: CASSSTDRSGNTIYF. The full variable domain, completed using reference TRBV7-9 and TRBJ1-3, is DTGVSQNPRHKITKRGQNVTFRCDPISEHNRLYWYRQTLGQGPEFLTYFQNEAQLEKSRLLSDRFSAERPKGSFSTLEIQRTEQGDSAMYLCASSSTDRSGNTIYFGEGSWLTVV.

The gene calls are TRBV5-1 and TRBJ1-6; 7 bases align to TRBD1. The CDR3 runs to 14 residues. Trimming cost V 1 base and J 8 bases; bases outside gene matches: 3. Germline CDR1 SGHRS, CDR2 YFSETQ. The CDR3 nucleotides read TGCGCCAGCAGCTTGACAGGGGAGGATTCACCCCTCCACTTT. Encoded protein: CASSLTGEDSPLHF.

Here the CDR3 DNA reads TGTGCCAGCAGCTTAGAAAGGGAAGGCTACACCTTC. Translating gives CASSLEREGYTF. This rearrangement joins TRBV7-9 to TRBJ1-2; D not resolved. V lost 1 base to trimming and J lost 8 bases, with 8 bases between them. The CDR3 is 12 residues long. From germline, CDR1 is SEHNR and CDR2 FQNEAQ (reference sequence).

In its sample, this clone was seen once. This sequence joins TRBV2 and TRBJ2-1; 12 positions match TRBD2. The J segment lost 5 bases and the V segment lost 7 bases, leaving 6 bases of the junction unmatched. Germline assignment: CDR1 SNHLY and CDR2 FYNNEI. CDR3 length equals 15 residues. The CDR3 protein is CASTRLAGVNNEQFF. DNA of the CDR3: TGTGCCAGCACCCGACTAGCGGGAGTAAACAATGAGCAGTTCTTC.

This rearrangement joins TRBV28 to TRBJ1-3; D might be TRBD1 (5 bases). The CDR3 consists of 15 residues. Trimming removed 5 bases at V and 7 bases at J, with 18 bases between. Germline V gene lookup returns CDR1 MDHEN and CDR2 SYDVKM. The DNA of the CDR3 is TGTGCCAGCAGTCCTCCGGTTTTTGGGGCGAACACCATATATTTT. Its protein is CASSPPVFGANTIYF.

This clone was seen a few times. The J gene is TRBJ2-2, the V gene TRBV19; 9 bases fit TRBD2. CDR3 length: 14 amino acids. The germline V gene has CDR1 LNHDA and CDR2 SQIVND (reference sequence). The V segment lost 6 bases and the J segment 6 bases; nucleotides outside the gene matches: 5. CDR3 sequence reads: CASRASGIAGELFF. The CDR3 nucleotides are TGTGCCAGTAGGGCTAGCGGGATTGCCGGGGAGCTGTTTTTT.

The chain is built from TRBV30 and TRBJ2-7, with a weak D call TRBD1 (6 bases). The CDR3 consists of 14 residues. V lost 1 base, J lost 3 bases, and 13 bases lay in between. Germline V CDR1 and CDR2: GTSNPN, SVGIG (reference sequence). The chain's CDR3 is CAWSGSDRYYEQYF. In DNA, the CDR3 is TGTGCCTGGAGTGGGTCGGACAGATACTACGAGCAGTACTTC.

This chain uses TRBV10-3 with TRBJ1-2, with a tentative D call TRBD1 (5 bases). The CDR3 extends over 14 amino acids. Deletions cut 10 bases from V and 0 bases from J, with 15 bases between. Germline assignment: CDR1 ENHRY and CDR2 SYGVKD. For the CDR3, the DNA is TGTGCCACGCTAGGGGACGGCTCTAACTATGGCTACACCTTC. This codes for CATLGDGSNYGYTF.

This rearrangement joins TRBV3-1 (or the pseudogene TRBV3-2) to TRBJ2-1; 7 bases map to TRBD1. This CDR3 spans 12 amino acids. The V gene end was trimmed by 5 bases and the J gene end by 7 bases; junction bases not matched to a gene: 2. The germline CDR1 and CDR2 sequences are LGHDT and YNNKEL (reference sequence). This chain's CDR3 is CASSTRGNEQFF. The DNA for the CDR3 is TGTGCCAGCAGCACCAGGGGGAATGAGCAGTTCTTC.

The rearrangement uses TRBV5-1 and TRBJ2-2; TRBD2 agrees at 12 bases. The germline V gene encodes CDR1 SGHRS and CDR2 YFSETQ. CDR3 size: 20 residues. V lost 3 bases, J lost 0 bases, and 12 bases stayed unmatched. The CDR3 coding sequence is TGCGCCAGCAGCTCAGATTTACCGGGACTAGCGGGTACGAACACCGGGGAGCTGTTTTTT. Its translation is CASSSDLPGLAGTNTGELFF.

The chain combines TRBV6-2 or TRBV6-3 with TRBJ2-3, with 13 nucleotides matching TRBD2. J was trimmed by 4 bases and V by 5 bases; bases with no gene match: 6. CDR1 is MNHEY and CDR2 is SVGEGT in the germline V gene. There are 16 residues in the CDR3. CDR3 in DNA: TGTGCCAGCAGTACCCGGACTAGCGGGAGCCCAGATACGCAGTATTTT. It translates to CASSTRTSGSPDTQYF.